The source of this TCR beta chain is a study of blood T cell repertoires in COVID-19. As for the study in general: Sample material is recorded as cDNA or gDNA derived from T cells, B-cell-depleted T cells, or PBMCs.

Germline V CDR1 and CDR2: LNHDA, SQIVND (reference sequence). CDR3 size: 15 residues. Trimming left V 0 bases short and J 7 bases short, with 12 bases between. Measured with immunoSEQ multiplex PCR; TCRdb has only the in-frame clones, and not every one. There are hundreds of thousands of clones in the sample; around 90% occur only once, and roughly 1.2% lies in the top ten. The chain employs TRBV19 and TRBJ1-4; D uncertain. Sequencing was carried out using peripheral blood. This clonotype was obtained from a man aged 40-49 years with acute or convalescent COVID-19. CDR3 in DNA: TGTGCCAGTAGTATAGATTTGGGCAACGGTGAAAAACTGTTTTTT. It yields the protein CASSIDLGNGEKLFF.